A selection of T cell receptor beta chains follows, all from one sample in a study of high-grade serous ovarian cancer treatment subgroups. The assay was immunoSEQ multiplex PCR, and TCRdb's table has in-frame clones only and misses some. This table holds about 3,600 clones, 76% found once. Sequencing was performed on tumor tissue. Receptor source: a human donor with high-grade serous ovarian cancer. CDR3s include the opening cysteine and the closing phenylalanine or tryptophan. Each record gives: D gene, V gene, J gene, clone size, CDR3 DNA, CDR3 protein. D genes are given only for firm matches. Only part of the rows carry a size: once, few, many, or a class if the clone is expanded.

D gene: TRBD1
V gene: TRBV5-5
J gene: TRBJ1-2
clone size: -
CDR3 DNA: TGTGCCAGCAGCTTGGGACAGGGGGCGCCTGGCTACACCTTC
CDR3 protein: CASSLGQGAPGYTF

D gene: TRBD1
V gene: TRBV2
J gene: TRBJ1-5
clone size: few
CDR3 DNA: TGTGCCAGCACCGAGGGACAGGGGGCATGGCAGCCCCAGCATTTT
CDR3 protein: CASTEGQGAWQPQHF

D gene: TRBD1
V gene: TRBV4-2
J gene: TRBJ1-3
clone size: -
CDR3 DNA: TGTGCCAGCAGCCAAGTAAAGGGACAGGGACTGGTTGGATACACCATATATTTT
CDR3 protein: CASSQVKGQGLVGYTIYF

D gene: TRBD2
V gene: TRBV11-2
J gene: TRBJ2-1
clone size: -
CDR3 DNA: TGTGCCAGCAGTCGTAACGCGGGGGGGCCTGAAGAGCAGTTCTTC
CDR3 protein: CASSRNAGGPEEQFF

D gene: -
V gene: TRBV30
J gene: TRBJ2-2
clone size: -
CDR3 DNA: TGTGCCTGGAGGGGGGCAGGGGGGTACACCGGGGAGCTGTTTTTT
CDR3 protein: CAWRGAGGYTGELFF

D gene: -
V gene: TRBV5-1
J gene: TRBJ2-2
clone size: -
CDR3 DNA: TGCGCCAGCTGCCGGGATCCCACCGGGGAGCTGTTTTTT
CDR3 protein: CASCRDPTGELFF

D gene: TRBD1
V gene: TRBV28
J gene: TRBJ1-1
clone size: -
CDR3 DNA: TGTGCCAGCAGTTTACCGGGACAGAAAATGAACACTGAAGCTTTCTTT
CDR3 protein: CASSLPGQKMNTEAFF

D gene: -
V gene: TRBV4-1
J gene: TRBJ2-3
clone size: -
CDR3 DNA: TGCGCCAGCAGCCAAGGGGCAGTAGATACGCAGTATTTT
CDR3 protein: CASSQGAVDTQYF

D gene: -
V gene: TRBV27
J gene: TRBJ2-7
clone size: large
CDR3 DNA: TGTGCCAGCAGACTGGGTAACTCCTACGAGCAGTACTTC
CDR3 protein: CASRLGNSYEQYF

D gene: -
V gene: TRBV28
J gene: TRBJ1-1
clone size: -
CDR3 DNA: TGTGCCAGCAGTTTACTCATTCACGTTGGCGCTGAAGCTTTCTTT
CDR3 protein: CASSLLIHVGAEAFF

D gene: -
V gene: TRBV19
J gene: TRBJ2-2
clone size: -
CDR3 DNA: TGTGCCAGTAGTCTGCGGGGCCCGAACACCGGGGAGCTGTTTTTT
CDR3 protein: CASSLRGPNTGELFF

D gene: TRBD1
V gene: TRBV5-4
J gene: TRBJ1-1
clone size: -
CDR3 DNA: TGCGCCAGCAGCCTTGACAGGGGGAACACTGAAGCTTTCTTT
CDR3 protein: CASSLDRGNTEAFF

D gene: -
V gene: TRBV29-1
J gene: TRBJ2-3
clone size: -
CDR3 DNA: TGCAGCGTTGAGAGGGCAGGGCGAACAGATACGCAGTATTTT
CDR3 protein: CSVERAGRTDTQYF

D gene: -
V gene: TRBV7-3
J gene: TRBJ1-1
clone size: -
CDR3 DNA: TGTGCCAGCAGCTTAACCCGCGGGGGGAACACTGAAGCTTTCTTT
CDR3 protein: CASSLTRGGNTEAFF

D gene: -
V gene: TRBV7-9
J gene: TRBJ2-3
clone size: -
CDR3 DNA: TGTGCCTGTCGAAGGGGGGCCTCAAACACAGATACGCAGTATTTT
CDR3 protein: CACRRGASNTDTQYF

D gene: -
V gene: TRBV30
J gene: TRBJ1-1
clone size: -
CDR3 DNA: TGTGCCTGGAGTAGGGGGGAGAACACTGAAGCTTTCTTT
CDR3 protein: CAWSRGENTEAFF

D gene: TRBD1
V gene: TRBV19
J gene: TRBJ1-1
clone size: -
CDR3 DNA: TGTGCCAGTAGCCAAGGACAGGCGAACACTGAAGCTTTCTTT
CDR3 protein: CASSQGQANTEAFF

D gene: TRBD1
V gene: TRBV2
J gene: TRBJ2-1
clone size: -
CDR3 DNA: TGTGCCAGCAGTCCCCAGGGGGCCGCTTGGGATGAGCAGTTCTTC
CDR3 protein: CASSPQGAAWDEQFF

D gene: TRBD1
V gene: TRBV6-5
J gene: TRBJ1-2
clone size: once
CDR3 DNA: TGTGCCAGCAGTTACCTACCCACAGGGGGAGGTGGCTACACCTTC
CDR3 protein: CASSYLPTGGGGYTF

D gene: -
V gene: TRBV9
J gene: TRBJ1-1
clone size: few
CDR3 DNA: TGTGCCAGCAGCGTAGCTACCCCGACCCCGAACACTGAAGCTTTCTTT
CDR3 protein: CASSVATPTPNTEAFF

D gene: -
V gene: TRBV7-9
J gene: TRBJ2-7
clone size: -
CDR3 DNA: TGTGCCAGCAGCTTCTTCCAGGGTGGTCGCTACGAGCAGTACTTC
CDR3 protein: CASSFFQGGRYEQYF

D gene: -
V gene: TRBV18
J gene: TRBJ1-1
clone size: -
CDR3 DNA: TGTGCCAGCTCACCCAAGGGGGACACTGAAGCTTTCTTT
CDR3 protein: CASSPKGDTEAFF

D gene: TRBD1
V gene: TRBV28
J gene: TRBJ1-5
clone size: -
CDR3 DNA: TGTGCCAGCAGTGGGGGACAGGACTATCAGCCCCAGCATTTT
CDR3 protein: CASSGGQDYQPQHF

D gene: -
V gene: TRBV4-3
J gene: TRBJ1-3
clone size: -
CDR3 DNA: TGCGCCAGCAGCCAAGACAGGGGAACTGGAAACACCATATATTTT
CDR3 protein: CASSQDRGTGNTIYF

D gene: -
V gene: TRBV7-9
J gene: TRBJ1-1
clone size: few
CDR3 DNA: TGTGCCAGCAGCTTAGGGACAGCCCTGAACACTGAAGCTTTCTTT
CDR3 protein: CASSLGTALNTEAFF

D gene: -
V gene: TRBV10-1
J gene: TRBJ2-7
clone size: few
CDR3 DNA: TGCGCCAGCAGTGAGGCGGGTAAGGACGAGCAGTACTTC
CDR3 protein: CASSEAGKDEQYF

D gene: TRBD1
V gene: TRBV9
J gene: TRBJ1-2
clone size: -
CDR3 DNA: TGTGCCAGCAGGGGCGGGACAGGGAACAACTATGGCTACACCTTC
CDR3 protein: CASRGGTGNNYGYTF

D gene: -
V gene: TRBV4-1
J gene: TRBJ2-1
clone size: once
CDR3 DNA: TGCGCCAGCAGCCAAGACCACCCCAGGGTGGATGAGCAGTTCTTC
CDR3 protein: CASSQDHPRVDEQFF

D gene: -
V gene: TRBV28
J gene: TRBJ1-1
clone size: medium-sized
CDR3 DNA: TGTGCCAGTTGGGGGCCGTCTGGGGGGAACACTGAAGCTTTCTTT
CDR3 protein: CASWGPSGGNTEAFF

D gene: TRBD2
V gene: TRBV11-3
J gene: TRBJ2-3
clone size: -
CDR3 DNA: TGTGCCAGCAGCTTAGACCGCGCCGAGACTAGCGGGGGCACAGATACGCAGTATTTT
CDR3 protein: CASSLDRAETSGGTDTQYF

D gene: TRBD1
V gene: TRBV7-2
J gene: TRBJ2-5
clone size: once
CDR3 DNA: TGTGCCAGCAGCGCAATGGGACAGGCTCAAGAGACCCAGTACTTC
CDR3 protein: CASSAMGQAQETQYF

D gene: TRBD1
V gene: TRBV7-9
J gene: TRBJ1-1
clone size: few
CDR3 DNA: TGTGCCAGCACCTACCCCTGGACAGGGGACACTGAAGCTTTCTTT
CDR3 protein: CASTYPWTGDTEAFF

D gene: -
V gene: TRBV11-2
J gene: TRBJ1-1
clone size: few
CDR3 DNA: TGTGCCAGCAGCTTATCTCCCGGGACTAACACTGAAGCTTTCTTT
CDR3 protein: CASSLSPGTNTEAFF

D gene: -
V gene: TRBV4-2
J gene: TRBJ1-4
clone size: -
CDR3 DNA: TGTGCCAGCAGCCAAGATACAGGGACTAATGAAAAACTGTTTTTT
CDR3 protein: CASSQDTGTNEKLFF

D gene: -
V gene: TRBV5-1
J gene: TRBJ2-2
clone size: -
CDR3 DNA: TGCGCCAGCAGCGAGGGTTCGAACACCGGGGAGCTGTTTTTT
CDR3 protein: CASSEGSNTGELFF

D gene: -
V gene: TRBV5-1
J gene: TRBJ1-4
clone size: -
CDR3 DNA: TGCGCCAGCAGCTTGTCGCCAGGGACTAATGAAAAACTGTTTTTT
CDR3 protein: CASSLSPGTNEKLFF

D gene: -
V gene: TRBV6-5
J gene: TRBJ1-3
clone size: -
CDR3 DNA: TGTGCCAGCACCCAGGGCAGCTCTGGAAACACCATATATTTT
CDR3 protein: CASTQGSSGNTIYF

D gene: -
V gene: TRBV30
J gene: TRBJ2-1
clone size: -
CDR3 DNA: TGTGCCTGGAGCGGCGGGGGCCCAAATCTGTACAATGAGCAGTTCTTC
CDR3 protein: CAWSGGGPNLYNEQFF

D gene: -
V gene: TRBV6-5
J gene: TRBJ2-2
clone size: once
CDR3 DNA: TGTGCCACCACTCCCCCCACCGGGGAGCTGTTTTTT
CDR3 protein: CATTPPTGELFF

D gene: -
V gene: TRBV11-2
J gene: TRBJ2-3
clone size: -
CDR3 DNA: TGTGCCAGCAGCCCCCCCGGGGTGACAGATACGCAGTATTTT
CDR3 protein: CASSPPGVTDTQYF

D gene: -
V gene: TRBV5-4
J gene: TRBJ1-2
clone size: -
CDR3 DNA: TGTGCCAGCAGCTCAGGACTGAGGGCCGGAGGGGGCTACACCTTC
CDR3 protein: CASSSGLRAGGGYTF

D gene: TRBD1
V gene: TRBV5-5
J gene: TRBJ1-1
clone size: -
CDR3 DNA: TGTGCCAGCAGCGCGACAGGGGGCACTGAAGCTTTCTTT
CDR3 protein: CASSATGGTEAFF

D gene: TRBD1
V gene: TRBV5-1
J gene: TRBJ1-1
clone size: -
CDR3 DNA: TGCGCCAGCAGCGCACAGGGGAGGAACACTGAAGCTTTCTTT
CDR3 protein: CASSAQGRNTEAFF

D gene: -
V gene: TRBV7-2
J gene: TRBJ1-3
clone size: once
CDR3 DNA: TGTGCCAGCAGCTTACAGCGGCAGAGCGAGTATGGAAACACCATATATTTT
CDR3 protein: CASSLQRQSEYGNTIYF

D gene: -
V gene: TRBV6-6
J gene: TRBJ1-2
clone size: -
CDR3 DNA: TGTGCCAGCAGTTTTCCAGGCGATCATGGCTACACCTTC
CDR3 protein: CASSFPGDHGYTF

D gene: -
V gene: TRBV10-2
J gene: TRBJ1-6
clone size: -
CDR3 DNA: TGCGCCAGCAGTGACCCCTCGGATAATTCACCCCTCCACTTT
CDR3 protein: CASSDPSDNSPLHF

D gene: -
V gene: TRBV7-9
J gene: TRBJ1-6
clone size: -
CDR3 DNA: TGTGCCAGCAGCCGTCATGGACAGATCTATAATTCACCCCTCCACTTT
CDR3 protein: CASSRHGQIYNSPLHF

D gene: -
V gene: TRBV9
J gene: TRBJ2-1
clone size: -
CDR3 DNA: TGTGCCAGCAGCCCTAAAATCTACAATGAGCAGTTCTTC
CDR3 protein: CASSPKIYNEQFF

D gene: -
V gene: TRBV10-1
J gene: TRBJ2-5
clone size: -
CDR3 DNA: TGCGCCAGCAGCGCTACCGGACAGTCACAAGAGACCCAGTACTTC
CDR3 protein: CASSATGQSQETQYF

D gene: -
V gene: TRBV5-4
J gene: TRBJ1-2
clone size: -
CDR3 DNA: TGTGCCAGCAGCGACTACACCCGAGGGGATCTATTAGGCTACACCTTC
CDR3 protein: CASSDYTRGDLLGYTF

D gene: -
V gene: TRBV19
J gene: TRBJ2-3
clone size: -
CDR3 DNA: TGTGCCAGTAGTACGGATTTTATTACGCAGTATTTT
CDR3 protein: CASSTDFITQYF

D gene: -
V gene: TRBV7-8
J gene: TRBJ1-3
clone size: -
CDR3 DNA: TGTGCCAGCAGTTACCGGGAGGAAGCTGGAAACACCATATATTTT
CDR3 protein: CASSYREEAGNTIYF

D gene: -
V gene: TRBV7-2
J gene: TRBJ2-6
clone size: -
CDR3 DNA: TGTGCCAGCAGCTCCAAGGGGGGGACAACTGGGGCCAACGTCCTGACTTTC
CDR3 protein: CASSSKGGTTGANVLTF

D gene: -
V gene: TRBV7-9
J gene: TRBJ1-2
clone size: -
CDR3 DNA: TGTGCCAGCAGGTCTCCAGGGGCTAGCTATGGCTACACCTTC
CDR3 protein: CASRSPGASYGYTF

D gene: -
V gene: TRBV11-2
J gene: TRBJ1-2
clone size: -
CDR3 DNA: TGTGCCAGCAGCTTACAGGAATGGGATGGCTACACCTTC
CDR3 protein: CASSLQEWDGYTF

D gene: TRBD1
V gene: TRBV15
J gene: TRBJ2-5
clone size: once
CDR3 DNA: TGTGCCACCAGCAGAGGACAGGGTGGGGGAGAGACCCAGTACTTC
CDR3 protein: CATSRGQGGGETQYF

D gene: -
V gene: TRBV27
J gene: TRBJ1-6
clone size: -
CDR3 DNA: TGTGCCAGCAGTCTACACTCCTATAATTCACCCCTCCACTTT
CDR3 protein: CASSLHSYNSPLHF

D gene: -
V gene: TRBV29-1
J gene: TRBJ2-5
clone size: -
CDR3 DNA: TGCAGCGTTGAAGAGGACACCCATCGAGGGACCCAGTACTTC
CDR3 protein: CSVEEDTHRGTQYF